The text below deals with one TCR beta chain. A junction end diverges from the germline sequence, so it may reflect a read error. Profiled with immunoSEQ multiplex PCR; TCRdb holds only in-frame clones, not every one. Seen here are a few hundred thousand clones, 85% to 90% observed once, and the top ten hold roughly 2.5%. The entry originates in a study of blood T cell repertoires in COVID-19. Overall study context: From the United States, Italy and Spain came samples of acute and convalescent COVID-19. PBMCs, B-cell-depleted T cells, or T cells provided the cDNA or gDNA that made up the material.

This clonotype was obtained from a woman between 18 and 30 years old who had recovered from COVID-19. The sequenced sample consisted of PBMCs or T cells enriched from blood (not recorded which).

This chain's CDR3 is CASSLSSGGYNEQFF. The CDR3 region has the DNA TGTGCTAGCAGCTTATCTAGCGGGGGCTACAATGAGCAGTTCTTC. The rearrangement joins TRBV7-7 to TRBJ2-1, with 10 bases fitting TRBD2. Per the germline V gene, CDR1 is SSHAT and CDR2 is FNYEAQ (reference sequence). This CDR3 is 15 amino acids long.